This is a list of T cell receptor beta chains from one sample in a study of blood T cell repertoires in COVID-19. Assay: immunoSEQ multiplex PCR; the TCRdb copy retains only in-frame clones and omits some. Of 70,000 to 90,000 clones listed, 85% were seen once; the top ten hold around 4%. The specimen sequenced was peripheral blood. All receptors derive from a man aged 60-69 years with acute or convalescent COVID-19. Both conserved end residues are part of each CDR3. D genes are given only for firm matches. Some rows have no size entry. The others give once, few or many, or a class for an expanded clone.

d_call	j_call	v_call	clone_size	cdr3_aa	cdr3_nt
TRBD1	TRBJ2-1	TRBV25-1	few	CASSLGQGSNNEQFF	TGTGCCAGCAGTTTAGGACAGGGTAGTAACAATGAGCAGTTCTTC
NA	TRBJ1-5	TRBV25-1	NA	CASSEYGAQPQHF	TGTGCCAGCAGTGAATATGGGGCTCAGCCCCAGCATTTT
NA	TRBJ1-2	TRBV19	NA	CASGDRMHGTF	TGTGCCAGTGGTGACAGGATGCACGGCACCTTC
TRBD2	TRBJ2-3	TRBV7-2	once	CASSLVAGVPDTQYF	TGTGCCAGCAGCTTAGTGGCGGGGGTCCCAGATACGCAGTATTTT
NA	TRBJ1-1	TRBV6-5	NA	CASSYSWAQNTEAFF	TGTGCCAGCAGTTACTCGTGGGCTCAGAACACTGAAGCTTTCTTT
TRBD2	TRBJ2-7	TRBV11-2	NA	CASSHTSGNSYEQYF	TGTGCCAGCAGCCATACTAGCGGGAACTCCTACGAGCAGTACTTC
NA	TRBJ1-5	TRBV19	NA	CASSIRFEAGNQPQHF	TGTGCCAGTAGTATACGTTTCGAGGCAGGGAATCAGCCCCAGCATTTT
NA	TRBJ1-6	TRBV7-2	NA	CASSLESGLGSPLHF	TGTGCCAGCAGCTTAGAGTCGGGGTTAGGTTCACCCCTCCACTTT
NA	TRBJ2-3	TRBV5-1	NA	CASSLIHSNTDTQYF	TGCGCCAGCAGCTTGATTCACAGTAACACAGATACGCAGTATTTT
TRBD2	TRBJ2-3	TRBV20-1	NA	CSASPPISGEFTDTQYF	TGCAGTGCTAGTCCCCCGATTAGCGGGGAATTCACAGATACGCAGTATTTT
NA	TRBJ1-2	TRBV9	NA	CASSVTASNYGYTF	TGTGCCAGCAGCGTAACTGCTTCTAACTATGGCTACACCTTC
NA	TRBJ2-1	TRBV6-6	NA	CASSYSTRVNNEQFF	TGTGCCAGCAGTTACAGTACCCGGGTAAACAATGAGCAGTTCTTC
TRBD2	TRBJ2-1	TRBV6-5	once	CASTTASGTYNEQFF	TGTGCCAGCACCACCGCTAGCGGAACCTACAATGAGCAGTTCTTC
NA	TRBJ2-3	TRBV7-9	NA	CASSQNPGVDTQYF	TGTGCCAGCAGCCAAAACCCCGGGGTCGATACGCAGTATTTT
NA	TRBJ2-5	TRBV3-1/TRBV3-2	NA	CASSLRRGETQYF	TGTGCCAGCAGCCTTAGGAGAGGGGAGACCCAGTACTTC
NA	TRBJ1-6	TRBV6-5	NA	CASRMTVYSPLHF	TGTGCCAGCAGGATGACAGTTTATTCACCCCTCCACTTT
TRBD2	TRBJ2-3	TRBV9	medium-sized	CASCLGGSTDTQYF	TGTGCCAGCTGCCTGGGGGGGAGCACAGATACGCAGTATTTT
NA	TRBJ2-3	TRBV10-1	NA	CASSRSTDTQYF	TGCGCCAGCAGCAGAAGCACAGATACGCAGTATTTT
NA	TRBJ2-2	TRBV7-2	once	CASSLAGGNTGELFF	TGTGCCAGCAGCTTAGCGGGGGGGAACACCGGGGAGCTGTTTTTT
NA	TRBJ2-7	TRBV4-1	NA	CASSQGQGRHEQYF	TGCGCCAGCAGCCAAGGTCAAGGGAGGCACGAGCAGTACTTC
NA	TRBJ1-2	TRBV12-3/TRBV12-4	NA	CASSFDRIYGYTF	TGTGCCAGCAGCTTTGACAGGATTTATGGCTACACCTTC
TRBD2	TRBJ2-5	TRBV3-1/TRBV3-2	NA	CASSQGWGGLQETQYF	TGTGCCAGCAGCCAAGGGTGGGGGGGGTTACAAGAGACCCAGTACTTC
TRBD1	TRBJ2-7	TRBV7-2	NA	CASSAPGGPITEQYF	TGTGCCAGCAGCGCTCCAGGGGGACCCATAACCGAGCAGTACTTC
NA	TRBJ2-1	TRBV7-8	NA	CASSPGSGPIF	TGTGCCAGCAGCCCAGGGAGCGGGCCGATCTTC
NA	TRBJ1-1	TRBV18	NA	CASSPDHRENTEAFF	TGTGCCAGCTCACCAGATCACAGGGAGAACACTGAAGCTTTCTTT
TRBD2	TRBJ2-2	TRBV10-3	NA	CAISESGLASNTGELFF	TGTGCCATCAGTGAGTCAGGACTAGCGTCGAACACCGGGGAGCTGTTTTTT
NA	TRBJ1-6	TRBV7-2	NA	CASSRGLSSPLHF	TGTGCCAGCAGTAGAGGGCTTAGTTCACCCCTCCACTTT
NA	TRBJ1-1	TRBV6-2/TRBV6-3	NA	CASSYGHGMNTEAFF	TGTGCCAGCAGTTATGGGCACGGCATGAACACTGAAGCTTTCTTT
TRBD1	TRBJ2-7	TRBV5-1	NA	CASSTPDRGAYEQYF	TGCGCCAGCAGCACCCCGGACAGGGGAGCCTACGAGCAGTACTTC
TRBD1	TRBJ2-4	TRBV5-1	NA	CASSLLDRASIQYF	TGCGCCAGCAGCTTGTTGGACAGGGCGAGCATTCAGTACTTC
TRBD1	TRBJ1-2	TRBV6-5	NA	CASSYSTGNYGYTF	TGTGCCAGCAGTTACTCGACAGGGAACTATGGCTACACCTTC
TRBD2	TRBJ2-1	TRBV29-1	NA	CSVEGASGFYEQFF	TGCAGCGTAGAAGGGGCTAGCGGGTTCTATGAGCAGTTCTTC
NA	TRBJ1-1	TRBV30	few	CAWRPNRNTEAFF	TGTGCCTGGAGACCGAACAGGAACACTGAAGCTTTCTTT
NA	TRBJ2-5	TRBV5-1	NA	CASSPRTAQETQYF	TGCGCCAGCAGCCCCCGGACAGCCCAAGAGACCCAGTACTTC
TRBD2	TRBJ2-1	TRBV24-1	NA	CATSDRSGRFLNEQFF	TGTGCCACCAGTGACCGGAGCGGGAGGTTTCTCAATGAGCAGTTCTTC
TRBD1	TRBJ2-7	TRBV12-3/TRBV12-4	NA	CASRRQGIEQYF	TGTGCCAGCAGAAGACAGGGGATCGAGCAGTACTTC
NA	TRBJ1-2	TRBV11-2	NA	CASSPIRGRLGYGYTF	TGTGCCAGCAGCCCGATTCGGGGCAGACTAGGCTATGGCTACACCTTC
TRBD2	TRBJ2-1	TRBV10-3	NA	CAISRTSGGHNEQFF	TGTGCCATCAGTAGGACTAGCGGGGGACACAATGAGCAGTTCTTC
TRBD1	TRBJ1-4	TRBV19	NA	CASSTRQGEEKLFF	TGTGCCAGTAGTACCCGACAGGGCGAGGAAAAACTGTTTTTT
NA	TRBJ2-7	TRBV9	once	CASSPRGAGLPREQYF	TGTGCCAGCAGCCCGCGAGGAGCGGGCCTTCCTAGGGAGCAGTACTTC
NA	TRBJ1-2	TRBV5-4	NA	CASSQGPFYGYTF	TGTGCCAGCAGCCAGGGGCCATTCTATGGCTACACCTTC
TRBD1	TRBJ1-1	TRBV9	NA	CASSVKTGAEAFF	TGTGCCAGCAGCGTAAAAACAGGGGCTGAAGCTTTCTTT
TRBD1	TRBJ2-7	TRBV2	NA	CASSETGTGYFYEQYF	TGTGCCAGCAGTGAAACCGGGACAGGGTATTTCTACGAGCAGTACTTC
NA	TRBJ1-3	TRBV7-2	NA	CASTSRGLGSSGNTIYF	TGTGCCAGCACCTCCCGCGGACTGGGGAGCTCTGGAAACACCATATATTTT
NA	TRBJ2-2	TRBV9	NA	CASSVASEGGELFF	TGTGCCAGCAGCGTAGCTTCGGAGGGCGGGGAGCTGTTTTTT
TRBD2	TRBJ2-5	TRBV13	once	CASSLDGLAETQYF	TGTGCCAGCAGCTTAGACGGACTAGCGGAGACCCAGTACTTC